What follows describes a single T cell receptor (beta chain). Sequencing was performed with immunoSEQ multiplex PCR; in TCRdb, only in-frame clones are kept and a portion is missing. This table holds roughly 100,000 clones, 92% found once. This sample is part of a study of control samples from healthy donors and cancer patients. Germline lookup yields CDR1 WSHSY and CDR2 SAAADI. Trimming took off 6 bases at V and 0 bases at J, with 9 bases between the two ends. The CDR3 runs to 14 residues. The receptor was isolated from a woman aged 18-30 years in good health. This chain joins TRBV10-2 and TRBJ1-3; D may be TRBD1 (6 bases). The source material was blood. Here the CDR3 reads CASRDSSSGNTIYF. The CDR3 nucleotides are TGCGCCAGCAGGGACAGCTCCTCTGGAAACACCATATATTTT.